The T cell receptor beta chain under discussion was sequenced for a study of chemoradiotherapy in HPV16-positive cancers. This clone has only one observation. Looked up from germline, CDR1 is KGHSH and CDR2 is LQKENI. Trimming shortened V by 2 bases and J by 5 bases, and 18 bases separated the two germline ends. The CDR3 spans 16 residues. Assay used: immunoSEQ multiplex PCR; TCRdb lists only in-frame clones, some missing. Of fewer than 15,000 clones listed, around 88% are singletons. The sample consisted of blood, taken from a patient who underwent chemoradiotherapy. This rearrangement joins TRBV18 to TRBJ1-1, with D maybe TRBD1 (5 bases). The receptor was derived from a human donor with HPV-associated anogenital cancer. The CDR3 nucleotides are TGTGCCAGCTCACCAACCCCGGCGGGGCAGGGTACTGAAGCTTTCTTT. It yields the protein CASSPTPAGQGTEAFF.